This TCR beta chain was identified during a study of T cell responses to AZD1222 COVID-19 vaccine (dated by TCRdb to the early 2020s). As for the study more broadly: AZD1222 recipients whose second dose came at about 4 weeks and those whose second dose came at about 12 weeks were combined into one group, since spike-specific TCR depth and breadth did not differ between the two schedules. TCR sequencing was performed for some 250 trial participants, of whom roughly 200 were given two doses of AZD1222 and roughly 25 were given two doses of MenACWY control vaccine. Trial participants were enrolled by age into 18-55, 56-69 and 70-plus year subgroups, with approximately 150, 28 and 58 TCR-sequenced participants respectively. What the work shows at the level of the full study, not this receptor alone: Nearly half of unique spike-specific TCRs reportedly recognized epitopes outside regions mutated in the B.1.351 and B.1.1.7 variants. Participants were mostly white British, with more females than males. The authors suggested clonal diversity may have been underestimated. Because no day 14 peak-response samples were available, the repertoires could be characterized only after the peak T cell response. The 56-69-year group was small, and its depth increase did not reach significance, likely because of low power. Conclusions about previously exposed vaccinees were limited because only 6 or 7 AZD1222 recipients were SARS-CoV-2 seropositive at baseline. Vaccine-associated CD4 TCRs spanned the whole spike protein, with dominant responses in regions 160-218 and 743-854. After two AZD1222 doses, both the breadth and the depth of spike-specific TCRs were significantly higher than at day 0 and than in MenACWY recipients.

A remark on this clone: This receptor's antigen is unknown. No per-base quality is available; no much larger clone lies one base away.

The CDR3 regions of human TCRbeta chains were subjected to immunosequencing. In the original analysis: TCRs in the repertoires were matched against a reference library of SARS-CoV-2-specific TCRs that had been generated with the MIRA antigen-specificity platform. Breadth was defined as the fraction of unique TCRs that were SARS-CoV-2-associated, and depth was defined as the fraction of total T cells that were SARS-CoV-2-associated. Each spike-specific TCR was assigned to its reactive spike region and to a CD4 or CD8 class using the MIRA data. Log10-transformed breadth and depth values were compared by one-way ANOVA with Sidak's multiple comparisons tests. Not all clones reach the TCRdb copy of this immuneACCESS table, which keeps in-frame sequences only. Checked studies attribute under half of the gap to unresolved V genes and leave the rest unexplained. V and J calls and clone size follow that table, whereas D and trimming were derived from the DNA. Within this sample are around 130,000 clones, with 90% to 95% of them counted one time only. The ten largest clones capture roughly 6.6% of the sample.

This specimen's time point label, per the study, means: baseline before first vaccination. Vaccinee samples were obtained from the UK trials COV001 and COV002, which included a single-blind randomized controlled phase 2/3 trial of AZD1222 (ChAdOx1 nCoV-19) in healthy adults. For TCRbeta chain sequencing, PBMC samples from trial participants were taken at day 0 and at day 28 after the second dose. This receptor was obtained from an adult in good health. Sequencing was performed on peripheral blood, taken on day 0 of AZD1222 vaccination.

The DNA reads TGTGCCAGCACCTCCATCGGGACTAAATCAGATACGCAGTATTTT. This encodes CASTSIGTKSDTQYF. This chain is built from TRBV3-1 (or the pseudogene TRBV3-2) and TRBJ2-3; 7 junctional bases match TRBD2. The V end gives up 7 bases and the J end 4 bases, leaving 11 bases in the junction not matched to a gene. The CDR3 goes from the cysteine to the phenylalanine over 15 residues. The read is trimmed to its CDR3 DNA, 45 bases read in frame from base 1. Looking up the germline V gene (reference sequence) yields CDR1 LGHDT and CDR2 YNNKEL.